A selection of T cell receptor beta chains follows, all from one sample in a study of T-cell reconstitution after alpha-beta-depleted transplantation in children. TCRdb fed the PCR reads into MiXCR, producing one record per CDR3 protein. Of about a million distinct CDR3 sequences listed, roughly 29% are singletons. The starting material was PBMCs, mostly from graft donor cells, obtained 360 days after TCRalphabeta/CD19-depleted stem cell transplant. The source of these receptors is a boy less than two years old who had a stem cell transplant for SCID, so the T cells may come from the graft donor. CDR3s include the opening cysteine and the closing phenylalanine or tryptophan. A D gene is named only where the DNA matches it firmly. A clone size is listed for some rows: how often the clone was seen (once, few, many), or a class if it is expanded.

cdr3_aa: CASGDGFANTGELFF; cdr3_nt: TGTGCCAGCGGGGACGGATTCGCGAACACCGGGGAGCTGTTTTTT; j_call: TRBJ2-2; clone_size: .; d_call: .; v_call: TRBV12-3/TRBV12-4
cdr3_aa: CASSEARSVRDLNYGYTF; cdr3_nt: TGTGCCAGCAGTGAAGCGCGTTCGGTTCGGGACTTAAACTATGGCTACACCTTC; j_call: TRBJ1-2; clone_size: few; d_call: .; v_call: TRBV6-1
cdr3_aa: CASSYFRTNEKLFF; cdr3_nt: TGTGCCAGCAGTTACTTCCGGACTAATGAAAAACTGTTTTTT; j_call: TRBJ1-4; clone_size: .; d_call: .; v_call: TRBV6-5
cdr3_aa: CATSRGIAGLSHEQFF; cdr3_nt: TGTGCCACCAGCAGAGGGATAGCGGGGCTTAGCCATGAGCAGTTCTTC; j_call: TRBJ2-1; clone_size: few; d_call: TRBD2; v_call: TRBV15
cdr3_aa: CATGQGPWTQYF; cdr3_nt: TGTGCCACGGGACAGGGGCCGTGGACCCAGTACTTC; j_call: TRBJ2-5; clone_size: .; d_call: TRBD1; v_call: TRBV10-3
cdr3_aa: CASSYWGEQFF; cdr3_nt: TGTGCCAGCAGTTACTGGGGTGAGCAGTTCTTC; j_call: TRBJ2-1; clone_size: .; d_call: .; v_call: TRBV6-5
cdr3_aa: CASSRSRTGPYEQYF; cdr3_nt: TGTGCCAGCAGCCGGTCTAGGACAGGGCCCTACGAGCAGTACTTC; j_call: TRBJ2-7; clone_size: few; d_call: TRBD1; v_call: TRBV3-1
cdr3_aa: CARNLGYGYTF; cdr3_nt: TGTGCCAGGAACCTAGGCTATGGCTACACCTTC; j_call: TRBJ1-2; clone_size: .; d_call: .; v_call: TRBV2
cdr3_aa: CASGRGLVGNEQFF; cdr3_nt: TGTGCCAGCGGGAGGGGGTTAGTCGGCAATGAGCAGTTCTTC; j_call: TRBJ2-1; clone_size: few; d_call: .; v_call: TRBV6-1
cdr3_aa: CASSLWGGGETQYF; cdr3_nt: TGTGCCAGCAGTTTATGGGGGGGCGGAGAGACCCAGTACTTC; j_call: TRBJ2-5; clone_size: few; d_call: .; v_call: TRBV12-3/TRBV12-4
cdr3_aa: CSATRPGTDTQYF; cdr3_nt: TGCAGTGCTACTAGACCCGGCACAGATACGCAGTATTTT; j_call: TRBJ2-3; clone_size: few; d_call: .; v_call: TRBV20-1
cdr3_aa: CASSYSPGRSFF; cdr3_nt: TGTGCCAGCAGTTATTCCCCGGGGCGTTCCTTCTTC; j_call: TRBJ1-2; clone_size: few; d_call: .; v_call: TRBV6-6
cdr3_aa: CSAYSGGAKNIQYF; cdr3_nt: TGCAGTGCTTATAGCGGGGGGGCCAAAAACATTCAGTACTTC; j_call: TRBJ2-4; clone_size: .; d_call: TRBD2; v_call: TRBV20-1
cdr3_aa: CSVEIPPGNTIYF; cdr3_nt: TGCAGCGTTGAAATCCCGCCTGGAAACACCATATATTTT; j_call: TRBJ1-3; clone_size: few; d_call: .; v_call: TRBV29-1
cdr3_aa: CASSSDAHPYNEQFF; cdr3_nt: TGTGCCAGCAGTTCCGACGCTCACCCATACAATGAGCAGTTCTTC; j_call: TRBJ2-1; clone_size: few; d_call: .; v_call: TRBV6-5
cdr3_aa: CASSRTGYTEAFF; cdr3_nt: TGTGCCAGCAGTCGGACAGGCTACACTGAAGCTTTCTTT; j_call: TRBJ1-1; clone_size: .; d_call: TRBD1; v_call: TRBV12-3/TRBV12-4
cdr3_aa: CASSVTEPGYEQYF; cdr3_nt: TGCGCCAGCAGCGTGACAGAACCAGGCTACGAGCAGTACTTC; j_call: TRBJ2-7; clone_size: .; d_call: .; v_call: TRBV4-1
cdr3_aa: CATSRDPVSSHGYTF; cdr3_nt: TGTGCCACCAGCAGAGATCCAGTTTCCTCCCATGGCTACACCTTC; j_call: TRBJ1-2; clone_size: .; d_call: .; v_call: TRBV15
cdr3_aa: CASKEGRGNYGYTF; cdr3_nt: TGTGCCAGCAAGGAGGGCAGGGGCAACTATGGCTACACCTTC; j_call: TRBJ1-2; clone_size: .; d_call: .; v_call: TRBV2
cdr3_aa: CASSQDSGTPYEQYF; cdr3_nt: TGCGCCAGCAGCCAAGACTCCGGGACACCCTACGAGCAGTACTTC; j_call: TRBJ2-7; clone_size: .; d_call: .; v_call: TRBV4-1
cdr3_aa: CASGGTGRNYGYTF; cdr3_nt: TGTGCCAGCGGCGGGACAGGGAGGAACTATGGCTACACCTTC; j_call: TRBJ1-2; clone_size: .; d_call: TRBD1; v_call: TRBV27
cdr3_aa: CSSTVGGESSGYTF; cdr3_nt: TGTTCCAGCACGGTAGGGGGGGAATCAAGTGGCTACACCTTC; j_call: TRBJ1-2; clone_size: few; d_call: .; v_call: TRBV6-1
cdr3_aa: CASSPKGITDTQYF; cdr3_nt: TGTGCCAGCTCACCAAAGGGGATAACAGATACGCAGTATTTT; j_call: TRBJ2-3; clone_size: .; d_call: .; v_call: TRBV18
cdr3_aa: CASSLNQNQPQHF; cdr3_nt: TGCGCCAGCAGCTTGAACCAGAATCAGCCCCAGCATTTT; j_call: TRBJ1-5; clone_size: .; d_call: .; v_call: TRBV5-1
cdr3_aa: CASSYSRGGSLYGYTF; cdr3_nt: TGTGCCAGCAGTTACTCGAGAGGAGGCAGCCTCTATGGCTACACCTTC; j_call: TRBJ1-2; clone_size: few; d_call: .; v_call: TRBV6-5
cdr3_aa: CASSLGQGDPNEQFF; cdr3_nt: TGCGCCAGCAGCTTGGGGCAGGGGGATCCCAATGAGCAGTTCTTC; j_call: TRBJ2-1; clone_size: .; d_call: TRBD1; v_call: TRBV5-1
cdr3_aa: CAISESRTQPQHF; cdr3_nt: TGTGCCATCAGTGAGTCCAGGACTCAGCCCCAGCATTTT; j_call: TRBJ1-5; clone_size: .; d_call: .; v_call: TRBV10-3
cdr3_aa: CASSSPGQGVYGREQYF; cdr3_nt: TGTGCCAGCAGCTCCCCGGGACAGGGGGTCTATGGTCGCGAGCAGTACTTC; j_call: TRBJ2-7; clone_size: few; d_call: TRBD1; v_call: TRBV7-2
cdr3_aa: CASSPRMGENEKLFF; cdr3_nt: TGTGCCAGCAGCCCAAGGATGGGAGAGAATGAAAAACTGTTTTTT; j_call: TRBJ1-4; clone_size: once; d_call: .; v_call: TRBV9
cdr3_aa: CASSQEGALNTEAFF; cdr3_nt: TGTGCCAGCAGCCAAGAAGGGGCCCTGAACACTGAAGCTTTCTTT; j_call: TRBJ1-1; clone_size: many; d_call: .; v_call: TRBV4-2
cdr3_aa: CASSTGPFSLSSYNEQFF; cdr3_nt: TGTGCCAGCAGTACAGGCCCCTTCTCTCTAAGCTCCTACAATGAGCAGTTCTTC; j_call: TRBJ2-1; clone_size: few; d_call: .; v_call: TRBV25-1
cdr3_aa: CRLAETSTDTQYF; cdr3_nt: TGCAGACTAGCGGAGACTTCCACAGATACGCAGTATTTT; j_call: TRBJ2-3; clone_size: few; d_call: TRBD2; v_call: TRBV20-1
cdr3_aa: CASSYSTVTYEQYF; cdr3_nt: TGTGCCAGCAGTTACTCGACCGTCACCTACGAGCAGTACTTC; j_call: TRBJ2-7; clone_size: .; d_call: .; v_call: TRBV6-5
cdr3_aa: CASTARDRSSGNTIYF; cdr3_nt: TGTGCCAGCACCGCCCGAGACAGATCCTCTGGAAACACCATATATTTT; j_call: TRBJ1-3; clone_size: .; d_call: .; v_call: TRBV12-3/TRBV12-4
cdr3_aa: CASSLGPWTGAKNIQYF; cdr3_nt: TGTGCCAGCAGCTTAGGCCCGTGGACAGGGGCCAAAAACATTCAGTACTTC; j_call: TRBJ2-4; clone_size: .; d_call: TRBD1; v_call: TRBV7-2
cdr3_aa: CASTLDPGRREKLFF; cdr3_nt: TGTGCCAGCACCCTAGACCCAGGGAGGCGTGAAAAACTGTTTTTT; j_call: TRBJ1-4; clone_size: .; d_call: .; v_call: TRBV6-1
cdr3_aa: CSARNYADIQYF; cdr3_nt: TGCAGTGCTAGGAATTATGCGGACATTCAGTACTTC; j_call: TRBJ2-4; clone_size: few; d_call: .; v_call: TRBV20-1
cdr3_aa: CATSTLAFNYGYTF; cdr3_nt: TGTGCCACCAGCACCCTAGCTTTTAACTATGGCTACACCTTC; j_call: TRBJ1-2; clone_size: .; d_call: .; v_call: TRBV15
cdr3_aa: CAREIRDRVGNEQFF; cdr3_nt: TGTGCCAGAGAGATCCGGGACAGGGTTGGGAATGAGCAGTTCTTC; j_call: TRBJ2-1; clone_size: .; d_call: TRBD1; v_call: TRBV2
cdr3_aa: CASSVAPGGPYEQYF; cdr3_nt: TGTGCCAGCAGCGTAGCTCCAGGGGGTCCCTACGAGCAGTACTTC; j_call: TRBJ2-7; clone_size: many; d_call: TRBD1; v_call: TRBV9
cdr3_aa: CASSQEFSLDTQYF; cdr3_nt: TGTGCCAGCAGCCAAGAGTTTAGCCTAGATACGCAGTATTTT; j_call: TRBJ2-3; clone_size: .; d_call: .; v_call: TRBV3-1
cdr3_aa: CASYPRFGGTWNEQFF; cdr3_nt: TGTGCCAGCTACCCTAGATTTGGAGGCACCTGGAATGAGCAGTTCTTC; j_call: TRBJ2-1; clone_size: .; d_call: .; v_call: TRBV12-3/TRBV12-4
cdr3_aa: CASSFILQARKNEQFF; cdr3_nt: TGCGCCAGCAGCTTCATTTTACAGGCCCGGAAAAATGAGCAGTTCTTC; j_call: TRBJ2-1; clone_size: few; d_call: .; v_call: TRBV5-1
cdr3_aa: CASRDYPRSAGNSPLHF; cdr3_nt: TGTGCCAGCAGAGACTATCCACGAAGTGCAGGCAATTCACCCCTCCACTTT; j_call: TRBJ1-6; clone_size: .; d_call: .; v_call: TRBV5-8
cdr3_aa: CASSEARLAGNTDTQYF; cdr3_nt: TGTGCCAGCAGTGAAGCCCGACTAGCGGGGAACACAGATACGCAGTATTTT; j_call: TRBJ2-3; clone_size: .; d_call: TRBD2; v_call: TRBV2
cdr3_aa: CASSHGNLQGTEAFF; cdr3_nt: TGTGCCAGCAGCCATGGAAATCTACAGGGTACTGAAGCTTTCTTT; j_call: TRBJ1-1; clone_size: .; d_call: .; v_call: TRBV11-2
cdr3_aa: CASSLKRGGEQFF; cdr3_nt: TGCGCCAGCAGCCTGAAGCGGGGTGGTGAGCAGTTCTTC; j_call: TRBJ2-1; clone_size: .; d_call: TRBD2; v_call: TRBV4-3
cdr3_aa: CASSQYRGSGNTIYF; cdr3_nt: TGTGCCAGCAGCCAATACAGGGGATCTGGAAACACCATATATTTT; j_call: TRBJ1-3; clone_size: .; d_call: TRBD1; v_call: TRBV3-1
cdr3_aa: CATAGVYTEAFF; cdr3_nt: TGTGCCACCGCGGGCGTGTACACTGAAGCTTTCTTT; j_call: TRBJ1-1; clone_size: .; d_call: .; v_call: TRBV19
cdr3_aa: CASSYGGNTQYF; cdr3_nt: TGTGCCAGCAGTTACGGGGGAAATACGCAGTATTTT; j_call: TRBJ2-3; clone_size: .; d_call: .; v_call: TRBV6-5
cdr3_aa: CASSTLAGDNEQFF; cdr3_nt: TGTGCCAGCAGTACCCTAGCGGGGGACAATGAGCAGTTCTTC; j_call: TRBJ2-1; clone_size: .; d_call: TRBD2; v_call: TRBV12-3/TRBV12-4
cdr3_aa: CASSFSHSGYTF; cdr3_nt: TGTGCCAGCAGTTTTAGCCACTCTGGCTACACCTTC; j_call: TRBJ1-2; clone_size: .; d_call: .; v_call: TRBV12-3/TRBV12-4
cdr3_aa: CSVELTSTDTQYF; cdr3_nt: TGCAGCGTTGAATTAACTAGCACAGATACGCAGTATTTT; j_call: TRBJ2-3; clone_size: .; d_call: .; v_call: TRBV29-1
cdr3_aa: CASSPDKPGPNYGYTF; cdr3_nt: TGTGCCAGCAGCCCTGACAAACCGGGCCCTAACTATGGCTACACCTTC; j_call: TRBJ1-2; clone_size: .; d_call: .; v_call: TRBV12-3/TRBV12-4
cdr3_aa: CASSPRRDLPNYGYTF; cdr3_nt: TGTGCCAGCAGCCCTCGGAGGGACCTTCCTAACTATGGCTACACCTTC; j_call: TRBJ1-2; clone_size: few; d_call: .; v_call: TRBV14
cdr3_aa: CATSLRQGAVTEAFF; cdr3_nt: TGTGCCACCAGCCTACGACAGGGGGCGGTCACTGAAGCTTTCTTT; j_call: TRBJ1-1; clone_size: .; d_call: TRBD1; v_call: TRBV15
cdr3_aa: CASSLGSFRGYTF; cdr3_nt: TGTGCCAGCAGCTTAGGGAGCTTTCGGGGCTACACCTTC; j_call: TRBJ1-2; clone_size: .; d_call: .; v_call: TRBV13
cdr3_aa: CASSSTGSRETQYF; cdr3_nt: TGTGCCAGCAGCTCGACAGGTAGTAGAGAGACCCAGTACTTC; j_call: TRBJ2-5; clone_size: few; d_call: .; v_call: TRBV5-6
cdr3_aa: CSYPGLAGNEQFF; cdr3_nt: TGCAGCTATCCGGGACTAGCAGGGAATGAGCAGTTCTTC; j_call: TRBJ2-1; clone_size: few; d_call: TRBD2; v_call: TRBV29-1